This T cell receptor (beta chain) was found in a study of cytomegalovirus exposure and HLA in healthy donors. The V gene lost 3 bases and the J gene lost 3 bases, with 12 bases spanning the gap. The CDR3 extends over 14 amino acids. The germline gives CDR1 SGDLS, CDR2 YYNGEE. Study findings and constraints: TCR beta sequences reportedly predicted most subjects' HLA-A and HLA-B alleles accurately. About 87% or about 30% of the time was how often most TCR beta V segments were productive, according to an earlier analysis.

Each donor was healthy, and each was a bone marrow donor. The PCR ran on 60 Vbeta and 13 Jbeta primers. TCRdb keeps only in-frame clones here, not all; method: immunoSEQ multiplex PCR. This sample has under 200,000 clones; around four fifths occur once, and the top ten carry 1.5% to 2.5%. Concerning this clone: Its specificity is unknown.

The chain couples TRBV9 to TRBJ1-1; possibly TRBD1 for D (6 bases). The sequence came from a young man in good health and CMV-seronegative. Sequenced material: PBMCs. For the CDR3, the DNA is TGTGCCAGCAGCGAGGGGGGGAAGGACACTGAAGCTTTCTTT. This translates into CASSEGGKDTEAFF.